This record concerns one T cell receptor (beta chain) sequence. What it recognizes is unknown. The CDR3 totals 15 residues. The germline CDR1 and CDR2 sequences are MNHEY and SMNVEV (reference sequence). V shed 3 bases and J 1 base; nucleotides not matched to a gene: 4. This specimen comes from a study of CD8+ T cells in alopecia areata. Whole-study results and caveats: While tofacitinib was given, many expanded lesional clones persisted in scalp and blood. Scalp clonality, along with expanded CD8+ clones among the top 100, was significantly decreased by tofacitinib.

Treatment: oral pan-JAK inhibitor, 5-10 mg twice daily. It was from alopecia areata patients that lesional scalp punch biopsies and peripheral blood were collected. PBMCs served as the source from which CD4+ and CD8+ T cells were sorted. Reverse transcribed after extraction, RNA yielded cDNA as the sequencing template. Sequencing used immunoSEQ multiplex PCR; TCRdb keeps in-frame clones, though not all of them. The sample lists roughly 200,000 clones; around two fifths were seen once. The chain combines TRBV27 with TRBJ2-3; 7 bases are a match to TRBD2. Source: CD4+ T cells sorted from blood, taken between weeks 30 and 35, from a patient treated with tofacitinib. The TCR comes from a human donor with alopecia areata. The CDR3 DNA reads as TGTGCCAGCAGTTTCCGGCTAGCGGGCACAGATACGCAGTATTTT. Amino acids: CASSFRLAGTDTQYF.